A selection of T cell receptor beta chains follows, all from one sample in a study of T cell responses to AZD1222 COVID-19 vaccine. Assay used: immunoSEQ multiplex PCR; TCRdb lists only in-frame clones, some missing. The table shows approximately 150,000 clones, with about 90% occurring only once. The specimen was peripheral blood, collected on day 0 of AZD1222 vaccination. These receptors originate from an adult in good health. CDR3s include the opening cysteine and the closing phenylalanine or tryptophan. A D gene is named only where the DNA matches it firmly. Clone size appears in some rows only: once, few, many, or a class for an expanded clone.

NA	TRBJ2-5	NA	TRBV11-2	TGTGCCAGCAGTCCTACCCCTCGCGGCCCCCGGTCAGAGACCCAGTACTTC	CASSPTPRGPRSETQYF
NA	TRBJ1-6	NA	TRBV12-5	TGTGCTAGTGTGGGACGGGCTAATTCACCCCTCCACTTT	CASVGRANSPLHF
NA	TRBJ1-2	NA	TRBV28	TGTGCCAGCAGTTTTGAGGTAACCTATGGCTACACCTTC	CASSFEVTYGYTF
NA	TRBJ2-7	NA	TRBV5-6	TGTGCCAGCAGCGACGACTTCGGCTACGAGCAGTACTTC	CASSDDFGYEQYF
TRBD1	TRBJ1-2	NA	TRBV28	TGTGCCAGCAGCCAGGGGGCGCGATATGGCTACACCTTC	CASSQGARYGYTF
NA	TRBJ2-7	NA	TRBV27	TGTGCCAGCAGTTTATCGGCAGACCCCAGGTACTACGAGCAGTACTTC	CASSLSADPRYYEQYF
NA	TRBJ2-2	NA	TRBV2	TGTGCCAGCAGTGGGCCACCCCAGACCGGGGAGCTGTTTTTT	CASSGPPQTGELFF
TRBD2	TRBJ2-7	NA	TRBV5-1	TGCGCCAGCAGCTCGGGACTAGCGGGAGCCTACGAGCAGTACTTC	CASSSGLAGAYEQYF
NA	TRBJ2-1	NA	TRBV7-3	TGTGCCAGCAGCTTAGGTCCGACTGCCCCGGGTGAGCAGTTCTTC	CASSLGPTAPGEQFF
NA	TRBJ1-1	NA	TRBV5-1	TGCGCCACCGGTCCGACAGACCTCATGAACACTGAAGCTTTCTTT	CATGPTDLMNTEAFF
NA	TRBJ1-2	NA	TRBV12-2	TGTGCAAGTCGCCCCCGGGCGCCCCTGCTACCACATGGCTACACCTTC	CASRPRAPLLPHGYTF
NA	TRBJ2-7	NA	TRBV28	NA	CASSSSGVRQAYEQYF
NA	TRBJ1-5	NA	TRBV6-1	TGTGCCAGCAGTGAAATAGGTCACGAATTAATTAGCAATCAGCCCCAGCATTTT	CASSEIGHELISNQPQHF
TRBD1	TRBJ1-4	NA	TRBV7-2	TGTGCCAGCAGCTACCGACAGGGGGCAGGGGAAAAACTGTTTTTT	CASSYRQGAGEKLFF
NA	TRBJ2-5	NA	TRBV21-1	TGTGCCAGCAGCAAAGCCCCAGACAGGGGGGGGGAGACCCAGTACTTC	CASSKAPDRGGETQYF
NA	TRBJ1-2	NA	TRBV7-2	TGTGCCAGCAGCATGTCCGGGGGCGGACCTTATGGCTACACCTTC	CASSMSGGGPYGYTF
NA	TRBJ2-1	NA	TRBV5-1	TGCGCCAGCAGCTTGGGTAATGGTGAGCAGTTCTTC	CASSLGNGEQFF
NA	TRBJ2-3	NA	TRBV2	TGTGCCAGCCGCCACGAGGATACGCAGTATTTT	CASRHEDTQYF
TRBD1	TRBJ1-2	once	TRBV2	TGTGCCAGCGGGAGGGACAGGAACTATGGCTACACCTTC	CASGRDRNYGYTF
NA	TRBJ1-4	few	TRBV29-1	TGCAGCGTTGCGGCGGAGACTAATGAAAAACTGTTTTTT	CSVAAETNEKLFF
NA	TRBJ1-5	NA	TRBV30	TGTGCCTGGAGTTCGTGGGACCTAAATCAGCCCCAGCATTTT	CAWSSWDLNQPQHF